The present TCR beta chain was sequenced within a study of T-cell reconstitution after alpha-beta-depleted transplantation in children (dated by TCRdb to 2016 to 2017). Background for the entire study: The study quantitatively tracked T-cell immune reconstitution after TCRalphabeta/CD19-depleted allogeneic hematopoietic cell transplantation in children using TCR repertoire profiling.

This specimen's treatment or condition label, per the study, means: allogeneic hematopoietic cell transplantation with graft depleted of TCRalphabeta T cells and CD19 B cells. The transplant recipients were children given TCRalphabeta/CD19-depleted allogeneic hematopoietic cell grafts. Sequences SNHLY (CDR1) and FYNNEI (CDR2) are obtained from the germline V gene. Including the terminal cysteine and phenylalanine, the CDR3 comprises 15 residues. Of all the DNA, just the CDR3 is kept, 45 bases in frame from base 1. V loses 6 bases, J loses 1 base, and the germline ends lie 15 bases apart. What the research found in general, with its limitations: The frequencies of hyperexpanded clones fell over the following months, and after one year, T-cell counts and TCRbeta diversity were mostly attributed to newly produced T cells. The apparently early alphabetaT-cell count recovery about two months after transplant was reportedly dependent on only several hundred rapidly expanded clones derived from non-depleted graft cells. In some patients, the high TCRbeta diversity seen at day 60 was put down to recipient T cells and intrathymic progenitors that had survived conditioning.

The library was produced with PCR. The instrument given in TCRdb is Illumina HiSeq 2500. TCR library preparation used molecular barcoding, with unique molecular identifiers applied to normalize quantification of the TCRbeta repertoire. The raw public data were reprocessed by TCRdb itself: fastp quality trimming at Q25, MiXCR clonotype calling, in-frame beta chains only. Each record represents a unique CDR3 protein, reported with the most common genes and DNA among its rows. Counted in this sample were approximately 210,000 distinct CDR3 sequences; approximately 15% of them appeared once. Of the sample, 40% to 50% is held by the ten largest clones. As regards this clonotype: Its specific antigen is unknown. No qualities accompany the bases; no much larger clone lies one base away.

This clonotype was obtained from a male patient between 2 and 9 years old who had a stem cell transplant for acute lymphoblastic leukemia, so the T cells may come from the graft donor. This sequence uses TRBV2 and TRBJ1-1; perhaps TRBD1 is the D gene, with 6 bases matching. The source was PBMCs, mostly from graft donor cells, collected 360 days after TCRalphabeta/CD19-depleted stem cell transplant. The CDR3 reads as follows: CASRPDRSPNTEAFF. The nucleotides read TGTGCCAGCAGACCTGACAGGTCTCCGAACACTGAAGCTTTCTTT.